This entry lists 19 T cell receptor beta chains sequenced from one sample in a study of blood T cell repertoires in COVID-19 (dated by TCRdb to 2018 to 2021). To prepare the library, the immunoSEQ multiplex PCR assay was applied. Drawn from immuneACCESS, this table holds only the in-frame rearrangements with V and J called that TCRdb kept. Clones are partly lost; checked studies trace under half to an unresolved V gene and leave the rest unexplained. This sample gives about 270,000 clones in total; 86% of them show up just once. The top ten clonotypes cover 5.5% to 6% of the sample. The sample taken for sequencing was peripheral blood. The receptors shown here come from a woman aged 80 or over with COVID-19, enrolled during active disease.

The rearrangement links TRBV3-1 (or the pseudogene TRBV3-2) to TRBJ1-5; perhaps TRBD1 as D (6 bases). The germline CDR1 and CDR2 sequences are LGHDT and YNNKEL (reference sequence). The CDR3 totals 14 residues. Trimming shortened V by 0 bases and J by 11 bases, and 14 bases separated the two germline ends. The CDR3 nucleotides read TGTGCCAGCAGCCAAGAACCACAGGGTTCAGCCCAGCATTTT. It yields the protein CASSQEPQGSAQHF.

CDR3 protein: CASSSTSGGKNNEQFF. CDR3 bases: TGTGCCAGCAGTTCTACTAGCGGGGGCAAAAACAATGAGCAGTTCTTC. This chain links TRBV27 with TRBJ2-1; TRBD2 agrees at 11 bases. The CDR3 loop spans 16 amino acids. Trimming took 4 bases from V and 5 from J; bases not matched to a gene: 7. Germline CDR1 is MNHEY and CDR2 is SMNVEV (reference sequence).

This chain links TRBV19 with TRBJ1-4; possibly TRBD1 for D (5 bases). Between the trimmed V and J ends, which lost 5 bases and 5 bases, there was a span of 15 bases. This CDR3 is 15 amino acids long. The germline gives CDR1 LNHDA, CDR2 SQIVND (reference sequence). In DNA, the CDR3 is TGTGCCAGTAGTCCACTCCAGGGCCCGAATGAAAAACTGTTTTTT. Its translation is CASSPLQGPNEKLFF.

Turning to this clone: This same CDR3 is encoded by further DNA sequences in the sample. The J gene is TRBJ1-1, the V gene TRBV3-1 (or the pseudogene TRBV3-2); D gene ambiguous. CDR3 length: 11 residues. The germline V gene encodes CDR1 LGHDT and CDR2 YNNKEL (reference sequence). Deletions cut 1 base from V and 6 bases from J, with 3 bases between. The CDR3 sequence: CASSQAAEAFF. The CDR3 region has the DNA TGTGCCAGCAGCCAAGCGGCTGAAGCTTTCTTT.

V is TRBV18 and J is TRBJ1-1; 9 nucleotides match TRBD1. Germline loops: CDR1 KGHSH, CDR2 LQKENI. The V segment lost 0 bases and the J segment 4 bases; nucleotides outside the gene matches: 6. The CDR3 extends over 16 amino acids. The CDR3 region has the DNA TGTGCCAGCTCACCACCGACAGGGGGTTTAGGCACTGAAGCTTTCTTT. Protein sequence: CASSPPTGGLGTEAFF.

V gene TRBV7-2 combines with J gene TRBJ1-3; D not certain. Germline V gene lookup returns CDR1 SGHTA and CDR2 FQGNSA. V was pared by 0 bases and J by 3 bases, with 15 bases between. This CDR3 has 17 residues. The CDR3 loop is CASSLALGRRDGNTIYF. Written as DNA, the CDR3 is TGTGCCAGCAGCTTAGCGCTCGGCAGGCGGGATGGAAACACCATATATTTT.

This clone has more than one count but fewer than ten. The rearrangement links TRBV28 to TRBJ1-5; D is perhaps TRBD1 (6 bases). V was pared by 1 base and J by 0 bases, with 13 bases between. Germline V CDR1 and CDR2: MDHEN, SYDVKM. This CDR3 has 17 amino acids. The CDR3 spells CASSLFIGQNSNQPQHF. CDR3 DNA sequence: TGTGCCAGCAGTTTATTTATCGGACAGAATAGCAATCAGCCCCAGCATTTT.

The V gene is TRBV5-6, the J gene TRBJ2-3, with 13 nucleotides matching TRBD2. CDR3 size: 15 residues. Germline CDR1 and CDR2: SGHDT and YYEEEE. Losses at the gene ends were 3 bases for V and 3 bases for J; bases not matched to a gene: 1. In nucleotides, the CDR3 is TGTGCCAGCAGCTCGGGACTAGCGGGAACAGATACGCAGTATTTT. Translated, it gives CASSSGLAGTDTQYF.

V is TRBV3-1 (or the pseudogene TRBV3-2) and J is TRBJ1-4; 7 bases are a match to TRBD1. Germline values: CDR1 LGHDT, CDR2 YNNKEL (reference sequence). The CDR3 extends over 14 amino acids. V shed 4 bases, J shed 7 bases, and the junction held 6 bases outside the gene matches. The CDR3 region is CASSPGGLGEKLFF. As DNA, the CDR3 is TGTGCCAGCAGCCCAGGGGGTTTGGGTGAAAAACTGTTTTTT.

This chain connects TRBV28 to TRBJ2-3; TRBD2 agrees at 7 bases. Germline V gene lookup returns CDR1 MDHEN and CDR2 SYDVKM. CDR3 size: 14 residues. V trimming: 5 bases; J trimming: 3 bases; junction bases outside the gene matches: 5. CDR3: CASSRGGETDTQYF. The CDR3 bases are TGTGCCAGCAGTCGCGGGGGTGAAACAGATACGCAGTATTTT.

The rearrangement links TRBV6-2 or TRBV6-3 to TRBJ1-1; 7 nucleotides match TRBD1. The CDR3 length is 15 residues. The V gene end was trimmed by 0 bases and the J gene end by 6 bases; junction bases not matched to a gene: 7. Germline CDR1 is MNHEY and CDR2 is SVGEGT. The CDR3 DNA sequence: TGTGCCAGCAGTTACTCAGGGGGCTCTTTCGCTGAAGCTTTCTTT. Its translation is CASSYSGGSFAEAFF.

On this clone: A junction end diverges from the germline sequence, so it may reflect a read error. The chain is built from TRBV5-1 and TRBJ1-1, with D unresolved. This CDR3 region has 13 residues. CDR1 is SGHRS, CDR2 YFSETQ, per germline. CDR3 in amino acids: CASCFNLNTEAFF. DNA of the CDR3: TGCGCCAGCTGCTTTAATCTGAACACTGAAGCTTTCTTT. The full variable domain, with the rest looked up from reference TRBV5-1 and TRBJ1-1, is KAGVTQTPRYLIKTRGQQVTLSCSPISGHRSVSWYQQTPGQGLQFLFEYFSETQRNKGNFPGRFSGRQFSNSRSEMNVSTLELGDSALYLCASCFNLNTEAFFGQGTRLTVV.

The chain couples TRBV18 to TRBJ2-7, with 10 bases matching TRBD2. CDR1 and CDR2 (germline): KGHSH, LQKENI. With 2 bases clipped from V and 5 bases from J, the junction kept 3 bases outside the gene matches. This CDR3 contains 14 residues. The CDR3 DNA reads TGTGCCAGCTCACCAACTAGCGGGGCGGACGAGCAGTACTTC. This codes for CASSPTSGADEQYF.

There are a few counts of this clone. The rearrangement joins TRBV5-4 to TRBJ2-3, with TRBD2 matching over 8 bases. This CDR3 spans 17 amino acids. Germline CDR1 SGHNT, CDR2 YYREEE (reference sequence). V trimming: 1 base; J trimming: 4 bases; junction bases outside the gene matches: 11. As DNA, the CDR3 is TGTGCCAGCAGCTTGTGGGGTAGCGGGGATTTCGCAGATACGCAGTATTTT. It translates to CASSLWGSGDFADTQYF.

The rearrangement joins TRBV6-4 to TRBJ2-7; 11 bases are a match to TRBD2. CDR3 size: 15 residues. Looked up from germline, CDR1 is MRHNA and CDR2 is SNTAGT. J gave up 4 bases and V 5 bases, and 7 bases lay outside the gene matches. The CDR3 loop reads CASSFSGTSGYEQYF. The CDR3 DNA sequence: TGTGCCAGCAGTTTCTCCGGGACTAGCGGTTACGAGCAGTACTTC.

V gene TRBV10-3 combines with J gene TRBJ2-7; 8 bases are shared with TRBD1. The CDR3 sequence is 14 residues long. Germline CDR1 is ENHRY and CDR2 is SYGVKD. Trimming cost V 6 bases and J 5 bases; bases outside gene matches: 9. CDR3 sequence: CAIRRQGNFDEQYV. For the CDR3, the DNA is TGTGCCATCAGACGACAGGGGAACTTCGACGAGCAGTACGTC.

The V gene is TRBV25-1, the J gene TRBJ2-7, with TRBD1 matching 9 bases. The V gene's germline CDR1 is MGHDK and CDR2 SYGVNS. V lost 3 bases, J lost 3 bases, and 6 bases stayed unmatched. The CDR3 length is 15 residues. CDR3 bases: TGTGCCAGCAGTGACCTGGACAGGGGATTCTACGAGCAGTACTTC. Protein product: CASSDLDRGFYEQYF.

The chain recombines TRBV28 with TRBJ1-2; a weak D match, TRBD1 (5 bases). Germline CDR1 MDHEN, CDR2 SYDVKM. Trimming removed 5 bases at V and 0 bases at J, with 7 bases between. The CDR3 is 13 residues long. This CDR3 reads CASSGGANYGYTF. Here the CDR3 DNA reads TGTGCCAGCAGTGGGGGGGCTAACTATGGCTACACCTTC.

The J gene is TRBJ2-2, the V gene TRBV28; 7 positions match TRBD1. The CDR3 covers 15 residues. After removal of 6 bases from V and 2 bases from J, the junction contained 6 bases not matched to a gene. From germline, CDR1 is MDHEN and CDR2 SYDVKM. The CDR3 sequence: CASRSGQINTGELFF. DNA of the CDR3: TGTGCCAGCAGATCGGGACAGATTAACACCGGGGAGCTGTTTTTT.